This entry lists 30 T cell receptor beta chains sequenced from one sample in a study of T cell repertoires in cytomegalovirus infection. No antigen is known for these receptors. TCRdb re-derived calls from the reads in MiXCR, one entry per CDR3 protein. The sample lists approximately 350,000 distinct CDR3 sequences; approximately 30% were seen once. This material consisted of cultured PBMCs, taken from culture after CMV antigen stimulation. The receptor source for this set is a human donor in good health (CMV status not recorded). Some clones in this sample may be carry-over from other donors' samples.

As for this clonotype: Sequence at one end of the junction differs from germline and may be a read error. The V call is TRBV5-5, the J call TRBJ2-7, with TRBD1 matching over 7 bases. The germline V gene has CDR1 SGHKS and CDR2 YYEKEE (reference sequence). The CDR3 sequence is 17 residues long. CDR3 DNA: TGTGCCAGGAGCTTGGCCTGGGGACAGTGGGCTTCCTACGAGCAGTACTTC. This translates into CARSLAWGQWASYEQYF.

V gene TRBV12-3 or TRBV12-4 combines with J gene TRBJ1-1; tentative D call: TRBD1 (6 bases). Trimming took off 2 bases at V and 7 bases at J, with 14 bases between the two ends. This CDR3 is 14 amino acids long. CDR3 amino acids: CASSLLGGYGEAFF. The CDR3 coding sequence is TGTGCCAGCAGTTTATTAGGGGGATACGGTGAAGCTTTCTTT.

This clonotype was counted between two and nine times. This chain connects TRBV7-2 to TRBJ1-1; tentative D call: TRBD1 (6 bases). The V gene's germline CDR1 is SGHTA and CDR2 FQGNSA. Trimming shortened V by 1 base and J by 3 bases, and 15 bases separated the two germline ends. The CDR3 runs to 16 residues. DNA for the CDR3: TGTGCCAGCAGCTTAGGGGGGGCAGGGACGTACACTGAAGCTTTCTTT. Translating it yields CASSLGGAGTYTEAFF.

The chain is built from TRBV20-1 and TRBJ2-1, with a tentative D call TRBD1 (6 bases). The CDR3 length is 16 residues. The V end was cut by 0 bases, the J end by 0 bases, with 12 bases between. Germline assignment: CDR1 DFQATT and CDR2 SNEGSKA (reference sequence). The CDR3 protein is CSARDFQGSSYNEQFF. CDR3 sequence (DNA): TGCAGTGCTAGAGATTTCCAGGGGAGCTCCTACAATGAGCAGTTCTTC.

This clonotype was counted between two and nine times. CDR3 loop: CSARDAASGAYNEQFF. The CDR3 nucleotides are TGCAGTGCTAGAGATGCGGCTAGCGGAGCTTACAATGAGCAGTTCTTC. V gene TRBV20-1 combines with J gene TRBJ2-1, with 7 bases identical to TRBD2. Trimming removed 0 bases from V and 4 bases from J; junction bases left unmatched: 9. The CDR3 is made up of 16 amino acids. CDR1 DFQATT and CDR2 SNEGSKA come from the germline V gene (reference sequence).

This chain joins TRBV19 and TRBJ2-3; the D gene is possibly TRBD1 (5 bases). The CDR3 has 16 amino acids. The germline V gene encodes CDR1 LNHDA and CDR2 SQIVND (reference sequence). With 7 bases removed from V and 0 bases from J, the gap between germline ends came to 17 bases. In DNA, the CDR3 is TGTGCCAGTACCCTAGGGGCGGCCCCCAGCACAGATACGCAGTATTTT. It yields the protein CASTLGAAPSTDTQYF. Full variable domain (outside the CDR3, taken from reference TRBV19 and TRBJ2-3): DGGITQSPKYLFRKEGQNVTLSCEQNLNHDAMYWYRQDPGQGLRLIYYSQIVNDFQKGDIAEGYSVSREKKESFPLTVTSAQKNPTAFYLCASTLGAAPSTDTQYFGPGTRLTVL.

This chain links TRBV20-1 with TRBJ1-4; unclear D gene. This CDR3 comprises 13 residues. V dropped 2 bases and J dropped 4 bases, with 8 bases sitting between them. Per the germline V gene, CDR1 is DFQATT and CDR2 is SNEGSKA (reference sequence). CDR3 nucleotide sequence: TGCAGTGCTAGACGGGAGGGTAATGAAAAACTGTTTTTT. It is translated as CSARREGNEKLFF.

The gene calls are TRBV7-2 and TRBJ2-3; a possible D gene is TRBD1 (6 bases). Trimming removed 2 bases from V and 5 bases from J, with 14 bases in between. The CDR3 totals 15 residues. In germline, CDR1 is SGHTA, CDR2 FQGNSA. The CDR3 DNA reads TGTGCCAGCAGCTTAACCCGGGACAACCGAGATACGCAGTATTTT. Its protein is CASSLTRDNRDTQYF.

This chain joins TRBV11-2 and TRBJ2-1; D call uncertain. The CDR3 consists of 15 residues. The V end was cut by 0 bases, the J end by 7 bases, with 13 bases between. Per germline, CDR1 SGHAT and CDR2 FQNNGV. CDR3 bases: TGTGCCAGCAGCTTAGATCGCGCCCTAGGAAATGAGCAGTTCTTC. Its protein product is CASSLDRALGNEQFF.

The sample holds a few counts of this clonotype. CDR3 sequence reads: CASSQSSAVYNEQFF. The CDR3 DNA is TGCGCCAGCAGCCAGTCATCGGCCGTGTACAATGAGCAGTTCTTC. The J gene is TRBJ2-1, the V gene TRBV4-3; unclear D gene. The CDR3 is 15 residues long. Germline V gene data show CDR1 as LGHNA and CDR2 as YSLEER. Trimming shortened V by 3 bases and J by 4 bases, and 13 bases separated the two germline ends.

This clonotype was picked up one time. The V and J genes are TRBV19 and TRBJ2-4, with D uncertain. Per germline, CDR1 LNHDA and CDR2 SQIVND (reference sequence). V was pared by 0 bases and J by 9 bases, with 15 bases between. The CDR3 covers 15 residues. The CDR3 protein is CASSIEISGLTIQYF. As DNA, the CDR3 is TGTGCCAGTAGTATAGAGATTTCGGGTCTAACCATTCAGTACTTC.

This clonotype came up a few times. The genes are TRBV4-3 and TRBJ1-4; 7 bases are a match to TRBD1. Germline V gives CDR1 LGHNA, CDR2 YSLEER. The CDR3 spans 15 residues. V gave up 4 bases and J gave up 2 bases; unmatched junction bases: 4. The CDR3 nucleotides are TGCGCCAGCAGCCGAGGGACAGCTACTAATGAAAAACTGTTTTTT. It yields the protein CASSRGTATNEKLFF.

V and J are TRBV27 and TRBJ2-3; D is ambiguous. The V end was cut by 7 bases, the J end by 1 base, with 9 bases between. CDR3 length equals 13 residues. The germline CDR1 and CDR2 sequences are MNHEY and SMNVEV (reference sequence). DNA of the CDR3: TGTGCCAGCACCCCGATAGGCACAGATACGCAGTATTTT. Its translation: CASTPIGTDTQYF.

In its sample, this clonotype was seen many times. The chain is built from TRBV27 and TRBJ1-2; tentative D call: TRBD1 (6 bases). Trimming took 6 bases from V and 0 from J, leaving 11 bases between them. The CDR3 contains 14 residues. CDR1 and CDR2 (germline): MNHEY, SMNVEV (reference sequence). The CDR3 nucleotides are TGTGCCAGCAGCTCCCGGACAGCTAACTATGGCTACACCTTC. Amino acids: CASSSRTANYGYTF.

This chain uses TRBV6-6 with TRBJ1-5, with unresolved D. CDR1 is MNHNY, CDR2 SVGAGI, per germline (reference sequence). This CDR3 is 14 amino acids long. V lost 2 bases, J lost 5 bases, and 10 bases lay in between. The CDR3 spells CASSYGHRYQPQHF. The DNA of the CDR3 is TGTGCCAGCAGTTACGGCCACAGATATCAGCCCCAGCATTTT.

CDR3 in amino acids: CASSLSPPVAIEQYV. CDR3 DNA sequence: TGTGCCAGCAGCCTCAGCCCCCCTGTAGCGATCGAGCAGTACGTC. The chain carries TRBV7-6 and TRBJ2-7; D possibly corresponds to TRBD2 (5 bases). The V gene lost 5 bases and the J gene lost 6 bases, with 20 bases spanning the gap. Germline V gene data show CDR1 as SGHVS and CDR2 as FNYEAQ. This CDR3 region has 15 residues.

The gene calls are TRBV15 and TRBJ2-5; 7 nucleotides match TRBD1. This CDR3 comprises 14 residues. The V gene end was trimmed by 1 base and the J gene end by 3 bases; junction bases not matched to a gene: 2. The germline V gene has CDR1 LNHNV and CDR2 YYDKDF (reference sequence). The CDR3 reads CATSRVDREETQYF. Here the CDR3 DNA reads TGTGCCACCAGCAGAGTTGACAGGGAAGAGACCCAGTACTTC.

The J gene is TRBJ2-1, the V gene TRBV7-2; a possible D gene is TRBD2 (6 bases). Germline V gene lookup returns CDR1 SGHTA and CDR2 FQGNSA. Trimming shortened V by 4 bases and J by 9 bases, and 13 bases separated the two germline ends. This CDR3 has 13 amino acids. The chain's CDR3 is CASSWGLLLEQFF. The CDR3 DNA is TGTGCCAGCAGCTGGGGACTCCTCCTTGAGCAGTTCTTC. Full variable domain (outside the CDR3, taken from reference TRBV7-2 and TRBJ2-1): GAGVSQSPSNKVTEKGKDVELRCDPISGHTALYWYRQSLGQGLEFLIYFQGNSAPDKSGLPSDRFSAERTGGSVSTLTIQRTQQEDSAVYLCASSWGLLLEQFFGPGTRLTVL.

This clonotype was observed many times. The chain joins TRBV7-2 to TRBJ2-7, with TRBD1 as a possible D gene (6 bases). Trimming removed 1 base at V and 4 bases at J, with 8 bases between. The CDR3 runs 13 residues. The germline V gene encodes CDR1 SGHTA and CDR2 FQGNSA. CDR3 region: CASSLGTEYEQYF. The CDR3 DNA follows: TGTGCCAGCAGCTTAGGGACAGAGTACGAGCAGTACTTC.

This clonotype was observed a handful of times. The gene calls are TRBV7-2 and TRBJ2-1, with unresolved D. V shed 8 bases and J shed 6 bases, with 11 bases lying between them. This CDR3 spans 12 amino acids. Looked up from germline, CDR1 is SGHTA and CDR2 is FQGNSA. CDR3 sequence: CASSPVTNEQFF. CDR3 DNA sequence: TGTGCCAGCTCCCCGGTAACCAATGAGCAGTTCTTC. Full variable domain (outside the CDR3, taken from reference TRBV7-2 and TRBJ2-1): GAGVSQSPSNKVTEKGKDVELRCDPISGHTALYWYRQSLGQGLEFLIYFQGNSAPDKSGLPSDRFSAERTGGSVSTLTIQRTQQEDSAVYLCASSPVTNEQFFGPGTRLTVL.

V usage is TRBV4-1 and J usage is TRBJ1-2; D is perhaps TRBD1 (5 bases). Germline V gene lookup returns CDR1 MGHRA and CDR2 YSYEKL. This CDR3 region has 14 residues. Trimming left V 1 base short and J 6 bases short, with 12 bases between. CDR3 region: CASSQGSGMNGYTF. The CDR3 DNA follows: TGCGCCAGCAGCCAAGGGTCAGGGATGAATGGCTACACCTTC.

The rearrangement links TRBV19 to TRBJ1-2; D is perhaps TRBD1 (5 bases). Trimming took 5 bases from V and 2 from J, leaving 12 bases between them. This CDR3 is 14 amino acids long. The V gene's germline CDR1 is LNHDA and CDR2 SQIVND (reference sequence). In DNA, the CDR3 is TGTGCCAGTAGTCGTCTCCAGGGAAACTATGGCTACACCTTC. Translating gives CASSRLQGNYGYTF. Full variable domain (missing parts from reference TRBV19 and TRBJ1-2): DGGITQSPKYLFRKEGQNVTLSCEQNLNHDAMYWYRQDPGQGLRLIYYSQIVNDFQKGDIAEGYSVSREKKESFPLTVTSAQKNPTAFYLCASSRLQGNYGYTFGSGTRLTVV.

The V call is TRBV10-3, the J call TRBJ1-2; 11 positions agree with TRBD1. Per germline, CDR1 ENHRY and CDR2 SYGVKD. This CDR3 has 15 residues. With V trimmed by 3 bases and J by 6 bases, 6 bases remained unmatched. The CDR3 spells CAISDPTDRGHGYTF. The CDR3 DNA reads as TGTGCCATCAGTGACCCTACGGACAGGGGGCATGGCTACACCTTC.

The V gene is TRBV19, the J gene TRBJ1-1; D not certain. V was clipped by 3 bases and J by 0 bases, with 8 bases between them. Germline CDR1 reads LNHDA; CDR2 reads SQIVND (reference sequence). The CDR3 is 14 residues long. CDR3 DNA: TGTGCCAGTAGTATCGACCGGCTGAACACTGAAGCTTTCTTT. Translating gives CASSIDRLNTEAFF.

The V gene is TRBV6-6, the J gene TRBJ2-7; tentatively, D is TRBD1 (6 bases). This CDR3 is built from 11 residues. The germline V and J ends were trimmed by 7 bases and 5 bases, with 9 bases remaining between them. Germline-derived CDR1 and CDR2 are MNHNY and SVGAGI (reference sequence). The CDR3 loop reads CASTNRDEQYF. CDR3 bases: TGTGCCAGCACCAACAGGGACGAGCAGTACTTC.

The gene calls are TRBV20-1 and TRBJ2-5; 8 bases are a match to TRBD2. Germline V lookup: CDR1 DFQATT, CDR2 SNEGSKA (reference sequence). The ends lost 6 bases at V and 2 bases at J; junction bases unmatched: 11. This CDR3 comprises 15 residues. CDR3 DNA sequence: TGCAGTGCCCCGAAGTCGGGAGGGCCTCAAGAGACCCAGTACTTC. Translating it yields CSAPKSGGPQETQYF.

This clonotype has more than one count but fewer than ten. The V gene is TRBV7-2, the J gene TRBJ2-5, with D perhaps TRBD2 (6 bases). In germline, CDR1 is SGHTA, CDR2 FQGNSA. V was cut by 5 bases and J by 4 bases, with 11 bases left in between. The CDR3 sequence is 13 residues long. The CDR3 DNA reads TGTGCCAGCAGCCCCGGAGGGATAGAGACCCAGTACTTC. It specifies CASSPGGIETQYF.

This clonotype has a count of ten or more. V and J are TRBV7-2 and TRBJ2-3; 8 bases match TRBD2. The germline CDR1 and CDR2 sequences are SGHTA and FQGNSA. Trimming at V came to 6 bases and at J to 8 bases, leaving 7 bases not matched to a gene. CDR3 length: 13 residues. CDR3 sequence (DNA): TGTGCCAGCAGTGGTTCGCGGGAGGCTACGCAGTATTTT. Protein product: CASSGSREATQYF. The full variable domain, completed using reference TRBV7-2 and TRBJ2-3, is GAGVSQSPSNKVTEKGKDVELRCDPISGHTALYWYRQSLGQGLEFLIYFQGNSAPDKSGLPSDRFSAERTGGSVSTLTIQRTQQEDSAVYLCASSGSREATQYFGPGTRLTVL.

There are a few counts of this clonotype. The chain employs TRBV5-1 and TRBJ1-3; 9 bases are shared with TRBD1. Germline V gene sequence: CDR1 SGHRS, CDR2 YFSETQ. This CDR3 region has 18 residues. Germline trimming cut 3 bases from V and 0 bases from J; bases unmatched to any gene: 10. CDR3 residues: CASSWDQTGGFSGNTIYF. The CDR3 region has the DNA TGCGCCAGCAGCTGGGACCAGACAGGGGGTTTCTCTGGAAACACCATATATTTT.

This clonotype was recorded a few times. This chain joins TRBV4-1 and TRBJ1-4, with D uncertain. The CDR3 spans 15 residues. The germline V and J ends were trimmed by 4 bases and 0 bases, with 9 bases remaining between them. The germline V gene has CDR1 MGHRA and CDR2 YSYEKL. The CDR3 protein is CASSRSITTNEKLFF. In DNA, the CDR3 is TGCGCCAGCAGCCGAAGTATTACAACTAATGAAAAACTGTTTTTT.